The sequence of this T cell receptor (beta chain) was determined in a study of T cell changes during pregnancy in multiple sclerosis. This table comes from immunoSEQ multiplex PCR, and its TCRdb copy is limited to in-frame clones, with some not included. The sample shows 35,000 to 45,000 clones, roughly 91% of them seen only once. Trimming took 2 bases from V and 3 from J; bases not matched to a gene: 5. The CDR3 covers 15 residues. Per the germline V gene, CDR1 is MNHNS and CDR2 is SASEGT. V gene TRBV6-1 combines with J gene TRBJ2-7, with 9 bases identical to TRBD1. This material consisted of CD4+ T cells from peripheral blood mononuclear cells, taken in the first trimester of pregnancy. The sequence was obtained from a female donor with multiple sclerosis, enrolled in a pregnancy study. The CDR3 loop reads CASSETWDRDYEQYF. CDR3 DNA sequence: TGTGCCAGCAGTGAAACGTGGGACAGGGACTACGAGCAGTACTTC.